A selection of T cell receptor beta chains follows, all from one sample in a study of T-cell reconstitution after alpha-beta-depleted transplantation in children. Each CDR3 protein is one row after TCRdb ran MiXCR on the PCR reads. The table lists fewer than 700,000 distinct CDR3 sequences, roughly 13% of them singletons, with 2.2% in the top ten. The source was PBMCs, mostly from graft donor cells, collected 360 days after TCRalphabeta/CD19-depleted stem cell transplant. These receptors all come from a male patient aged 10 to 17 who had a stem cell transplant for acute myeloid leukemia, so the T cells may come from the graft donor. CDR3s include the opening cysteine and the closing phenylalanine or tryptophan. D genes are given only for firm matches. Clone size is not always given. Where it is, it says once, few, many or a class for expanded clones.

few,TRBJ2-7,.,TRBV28,CASPRQYF,TGTGCCAGCCCCAGGCAGTACTTC
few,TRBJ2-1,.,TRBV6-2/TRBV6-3,CASSYGGQTYNEQFF,TGTGCCAGCAGTTACGGTGGGCAGACCTACAATGAGCAGTTCTTC
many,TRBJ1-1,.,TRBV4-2,CASSLPRDTRNTEAFF,TGTGCCAGCAGCCTCCCCCGGGACACCCGGAACACTGAAGCTTTCTTT
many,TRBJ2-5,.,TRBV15,CATSRGPERETQYF,TGTGCCACCAGCAGAGGGCCGGAGCGAGAGACCCAGTACTTC
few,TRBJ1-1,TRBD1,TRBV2,CASSRDRAWGTEAFF,TGTGCCAGCAGCCGGGACAGAGCCTGGGGCACTGAAGCTTTCTTT
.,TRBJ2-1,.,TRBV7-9,CASSLHAGAAYNEQFF,TGTGCCAGCAGCTTACACGCGGGGGCTGCTTACAATGAGCAGTTCTTC
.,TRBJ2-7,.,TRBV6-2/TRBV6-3,CASSHGPGSYEQYF,TGTGCCAGCAGTCACGGGCCAGGGAGCTACGAGCAGTACTTC
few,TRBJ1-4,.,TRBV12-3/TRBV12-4,CASSPSWGLFF,TGTGCCAGCAGTCCCTCCTGGGGACTGTTTTTT
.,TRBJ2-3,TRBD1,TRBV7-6,CASSLLTGPVTDTQYF,TGTGCCAGCAGTCTCCTGACAGGGCCAGTCACAGATACGCAGTATTTT
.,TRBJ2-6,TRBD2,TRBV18,CASSPGLARPGANVLTF,TGTGCCAGCTCACCGGGACTAGCAAGACCTGGGGCCAACGTCCTGACTTTC
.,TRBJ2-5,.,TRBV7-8,CASSHPEGNGETQYF,TGTGCCAGCAGCCACCCCGAGGGGAATGGAGAGACCCAGTACTTC
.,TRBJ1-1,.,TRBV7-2,CASSLAHPGVNTEAFF,TGTGCCAGCAGCTTAGCGCACCCAGGGGTAAACACTGAAGCTTTCTTT
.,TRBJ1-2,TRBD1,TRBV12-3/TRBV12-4,CASSPGQPPNYGYTF,TGTGCCAGCAGCCCGGGACAGCCCCCTAACTATGGCTACACCTTC
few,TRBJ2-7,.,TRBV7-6,CASSLEIETGRLGEQYF,TGTGCCAGCAGCTTAGAAATTGAAACGGGGCGACTGGGCGAGCAGTACTTC
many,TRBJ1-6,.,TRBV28,CASTRGPLNSPLHF,TGTGCCAGCACCCGAGGGCCGCTCAATTCACCCCTCCACTTT
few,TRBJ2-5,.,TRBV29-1,CSVEAAGIVGETQYF,TGCAGCGTTGAGGCGGCGGGAATAGTGGGAGAGACCCAGTACTTC
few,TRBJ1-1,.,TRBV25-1,CASSVSLNTEAFF,TGTGCCAGCAGTGTGTCTTTGAACACTGAAGCTTTCTTT
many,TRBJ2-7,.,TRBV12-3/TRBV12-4,CASSLPVGEQYF,TGTGCCAGCAGTTTACCCGTAGGGGAGCAGTACTTC
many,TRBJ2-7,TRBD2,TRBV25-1,CASSPWGSGTYEQYF,TGTGCCAGCAGCCCCTGGGGTAGCGGGACCTACGAGCAGTACTTC
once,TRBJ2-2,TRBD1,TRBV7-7,CASSNLGTGGLGGELFF,TGTGCTAGCAGCAACCTTGGGACAGGGGGCCTTGGCGGGGAGCTGTTTTTT
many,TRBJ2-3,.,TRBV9,CASSTGGGTQYF,TGTGCCAGCAGCACCGGTGGGGGTACGCAGTATTTT
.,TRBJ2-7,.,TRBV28,CASSLYGIYEQYF,TGTGCCAGCAGTTTATACGGGATATACGAGCAGTACTTC